This T cell receptor beta chain was identified in a study of T cell responses to AZD1222 COVID-19 vaccine. The assay was immunoSEQ multiplex PCR, and TCRdb's table has in-frame clones only and misses some. The table shows approximately 90,000 clones, with 90% to 95% occurring only once. This clone was recorded a few times. Trimming left V 4 bases short and J 7 bases short, with 11 bases between. The germline V gene encodes CDR1 SGHRS and CDR2 YFSETQ. This CDR3 has 13 residues. The chain employs TRBV5-1 and TRBJ2-2; possible D gene TRBD1, 6 bases. The sequenced sample was peripheral blood, obtained on day 0 of AZD1222 vaccination. The sequence was obtained from an adult in good health. The CDR3 DNA follows: TGCGCCAGCAGCGTACAGGGAAACGGGGAGCTGTTTTTT. It translates to CASSVQGNGELFF.